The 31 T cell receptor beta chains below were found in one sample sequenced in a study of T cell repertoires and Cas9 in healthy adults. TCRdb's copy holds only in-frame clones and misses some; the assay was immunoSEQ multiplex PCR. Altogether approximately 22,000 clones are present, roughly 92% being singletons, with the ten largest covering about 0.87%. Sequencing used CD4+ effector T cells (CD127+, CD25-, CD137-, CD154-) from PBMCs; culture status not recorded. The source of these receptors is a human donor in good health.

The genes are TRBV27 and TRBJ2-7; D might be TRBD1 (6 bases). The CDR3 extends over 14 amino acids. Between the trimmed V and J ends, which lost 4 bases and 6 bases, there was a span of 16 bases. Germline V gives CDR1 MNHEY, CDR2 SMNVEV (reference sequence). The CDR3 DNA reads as TGTGCCAGCAGTTCGTACAGGGAAAGTGGCGAGCAGTACGTC. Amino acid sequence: CASSSYRESGEQYV.

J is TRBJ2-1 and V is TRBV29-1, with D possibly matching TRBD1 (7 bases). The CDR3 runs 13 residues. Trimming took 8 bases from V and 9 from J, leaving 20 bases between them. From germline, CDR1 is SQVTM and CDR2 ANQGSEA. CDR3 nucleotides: TGCAGCCCACAGTCCCAGGGGGGAAGTGAGCAGTTCTTC. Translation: CSPQSQGGSEQFF.

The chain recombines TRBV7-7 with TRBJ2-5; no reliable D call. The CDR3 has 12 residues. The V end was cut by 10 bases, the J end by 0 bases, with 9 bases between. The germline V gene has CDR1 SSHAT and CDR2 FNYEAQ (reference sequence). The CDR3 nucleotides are TGTGCCACTCCGGACGACCAAGAGACCCAGTACTTC. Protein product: CATPDDQETQYF.

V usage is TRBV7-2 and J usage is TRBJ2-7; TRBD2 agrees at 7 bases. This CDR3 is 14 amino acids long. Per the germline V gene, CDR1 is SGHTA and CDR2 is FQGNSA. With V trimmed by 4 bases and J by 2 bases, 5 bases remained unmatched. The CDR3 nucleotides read TGTGCCAGCAGCTCAGGACTAGTGCCCTACGAGCAGTACGTC. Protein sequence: CASSSGLVPYEQYV.

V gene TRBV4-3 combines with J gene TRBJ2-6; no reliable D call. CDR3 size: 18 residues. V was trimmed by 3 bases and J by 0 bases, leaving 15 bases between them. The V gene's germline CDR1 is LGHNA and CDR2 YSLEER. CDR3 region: CASSQLSPWHSGANVLTF. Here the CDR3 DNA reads TGCGCCAGCAGCCAGTTGAGCCCCTGGCACTCTGGGGCCAACGTCCTGACTTTC.

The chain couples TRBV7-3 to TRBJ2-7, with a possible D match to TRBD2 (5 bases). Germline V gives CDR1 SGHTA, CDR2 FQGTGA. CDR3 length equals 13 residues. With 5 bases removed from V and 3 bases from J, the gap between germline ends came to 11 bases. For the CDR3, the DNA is TGTGCCAGCAGCCAAAGGAGCGGCTACGAGCAGTACTTC. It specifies CASSQRSGYEQYF.

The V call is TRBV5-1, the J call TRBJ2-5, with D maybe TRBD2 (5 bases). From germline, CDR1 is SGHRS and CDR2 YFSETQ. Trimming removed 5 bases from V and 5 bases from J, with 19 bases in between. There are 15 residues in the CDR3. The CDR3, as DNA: TGCGCCAGCAGTCGTATTTTGGGGAGTAGTGAGACCCAGTACTTC. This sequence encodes CASSRILGSSETQYF.

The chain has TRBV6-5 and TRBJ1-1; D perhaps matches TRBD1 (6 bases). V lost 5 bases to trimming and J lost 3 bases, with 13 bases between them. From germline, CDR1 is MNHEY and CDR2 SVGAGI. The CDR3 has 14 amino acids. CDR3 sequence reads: CASSTGLGDTEAFF. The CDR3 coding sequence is TGTGCCAGCAGTACAGGGTTGGGGGACACTGAAGCTTTCTTT.

CDR3 protein: CASRVHRDTDTQYF. The CDR3 coding sequence is TGTGCCAGCAGAGTTCACAGGGACACAGATACGCAGTATTTT. The rearrangement links TRBV6-5 to TRBJ2-3; D is perhaps TRBD1 (6 bases). V gave up 6 bases and J gave up 2 bases, with 12 bases separating them. The germline V gene has CDR1 MNHEY and CDR2 SVGAGI. The CDR3 runs to 14 residues.

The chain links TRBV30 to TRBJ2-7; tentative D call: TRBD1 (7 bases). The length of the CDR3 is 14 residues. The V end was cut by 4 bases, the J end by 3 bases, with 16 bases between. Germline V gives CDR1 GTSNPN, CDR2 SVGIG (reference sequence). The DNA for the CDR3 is TGTGCCTGGACGGCGGGACAGACGAACTACGAGCAGTACTTC. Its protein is CAWTAGQTNYEQYF.

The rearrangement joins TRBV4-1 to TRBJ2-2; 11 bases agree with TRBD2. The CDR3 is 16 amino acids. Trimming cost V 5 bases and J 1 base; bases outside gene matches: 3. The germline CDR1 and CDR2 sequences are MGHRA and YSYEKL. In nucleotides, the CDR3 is TGCGCCAGCAGCACGCTAGCGGGAGGGAACACCGGGGAGCTGTTTTTT. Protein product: CASSTLAGGNTGELFF.

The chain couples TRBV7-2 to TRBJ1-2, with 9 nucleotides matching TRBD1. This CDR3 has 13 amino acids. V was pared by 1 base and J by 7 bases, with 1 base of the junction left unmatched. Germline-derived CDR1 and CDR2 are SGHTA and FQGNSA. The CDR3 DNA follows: TGTGCCAGCAGCTTAGGGGACAGGGCTGGCTACACCTTC. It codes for CASSLGDRAGYTF.

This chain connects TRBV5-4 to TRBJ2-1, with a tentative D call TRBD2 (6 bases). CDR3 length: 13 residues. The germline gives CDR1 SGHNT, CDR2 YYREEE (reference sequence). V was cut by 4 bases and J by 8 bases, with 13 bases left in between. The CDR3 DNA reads TGTGCCAGCAGCCCGGGTGGGGAGGATGAGCAGTTCTTC. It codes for CASSPGGEDEQFF.

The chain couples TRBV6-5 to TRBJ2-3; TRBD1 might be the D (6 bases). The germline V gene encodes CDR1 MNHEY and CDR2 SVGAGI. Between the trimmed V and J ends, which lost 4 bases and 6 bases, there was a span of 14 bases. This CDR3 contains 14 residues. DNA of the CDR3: TGTGCCAGCAGTTGGGGCAGAACAGGGGATACGCAGTATTTT. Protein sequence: CASSWGRTGDTQYF.

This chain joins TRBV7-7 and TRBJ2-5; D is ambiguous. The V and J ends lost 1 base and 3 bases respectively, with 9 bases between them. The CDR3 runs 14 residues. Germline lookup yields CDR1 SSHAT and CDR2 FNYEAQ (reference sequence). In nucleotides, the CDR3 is TGTGCCAGCAGCTTAGTTCTAACGGAAGAGACCCAGTACTTC. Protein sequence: CASSLVLTEETQYF.

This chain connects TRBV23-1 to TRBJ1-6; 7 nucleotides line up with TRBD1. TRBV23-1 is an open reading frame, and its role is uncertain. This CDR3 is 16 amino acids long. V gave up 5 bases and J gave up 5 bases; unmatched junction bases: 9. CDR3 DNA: TGCGCCAGCAGTAAAACCCGGGACAGAAATAATTCACCCCTCCACTTT. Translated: CASSKTRDRNNSPLHF.

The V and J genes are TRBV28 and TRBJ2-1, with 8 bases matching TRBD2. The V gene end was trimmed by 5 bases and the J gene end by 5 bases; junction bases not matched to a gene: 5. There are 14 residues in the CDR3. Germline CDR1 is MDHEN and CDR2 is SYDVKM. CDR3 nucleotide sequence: TGTGCCAGCAGTCGGAGCGGGAGACACAATGAGCAGTTCTTC. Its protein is CASSRSGRHNEQFF.

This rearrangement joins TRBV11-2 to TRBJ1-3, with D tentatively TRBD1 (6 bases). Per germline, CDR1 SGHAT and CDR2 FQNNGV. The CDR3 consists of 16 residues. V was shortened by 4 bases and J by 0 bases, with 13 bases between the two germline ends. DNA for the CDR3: TGTGCCAGCAGCTCCATCGGGGACACCTCTGGAAACACCATATATTTT. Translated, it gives CASSSIGDTSGNTIYF.

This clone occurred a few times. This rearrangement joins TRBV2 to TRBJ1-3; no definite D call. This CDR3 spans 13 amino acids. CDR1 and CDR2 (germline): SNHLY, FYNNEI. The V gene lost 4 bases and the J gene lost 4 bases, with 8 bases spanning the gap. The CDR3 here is CASSVVMGNTIYF. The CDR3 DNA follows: TGTGCCAGCAGTGTAGTTATGGGAAACACCATATATTTT.

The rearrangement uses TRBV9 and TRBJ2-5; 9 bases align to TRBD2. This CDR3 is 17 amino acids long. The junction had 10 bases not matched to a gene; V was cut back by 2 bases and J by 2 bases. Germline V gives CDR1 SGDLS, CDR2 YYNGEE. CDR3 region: CASSVGGSGGNQETQYF. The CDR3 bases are TGTGCCAGCAGCGTTGGAGGTAGCGGGGGCAATCAAGAGACCCAGTACTTC.

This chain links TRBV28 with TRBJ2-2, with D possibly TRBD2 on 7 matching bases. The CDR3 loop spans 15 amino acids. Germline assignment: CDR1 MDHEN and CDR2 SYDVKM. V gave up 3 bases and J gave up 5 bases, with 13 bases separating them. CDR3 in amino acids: CASSLAGRGTGELFF. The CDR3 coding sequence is TGTGCCAGCAGTTTGGCAGGGAGGGGGACCGGGGAGCTGTTTTTT.

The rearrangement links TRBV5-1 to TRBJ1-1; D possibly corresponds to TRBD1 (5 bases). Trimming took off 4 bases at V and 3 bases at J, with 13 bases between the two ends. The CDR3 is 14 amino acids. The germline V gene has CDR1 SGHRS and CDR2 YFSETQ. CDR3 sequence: CASSAGPGDTEAFF. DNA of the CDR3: TGCGCCAGCAGCGCGGGACCGGGGGACACTGAAGCTTTCTTT.

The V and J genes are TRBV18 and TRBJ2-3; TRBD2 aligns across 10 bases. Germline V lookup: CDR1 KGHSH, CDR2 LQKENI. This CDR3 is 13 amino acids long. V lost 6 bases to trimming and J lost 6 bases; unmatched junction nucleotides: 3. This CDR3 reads CASSSGGADTQYF. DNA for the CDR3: TGTGCCAGCTCGAGCGGGGGGGCGGATACGCAGTATTTT.

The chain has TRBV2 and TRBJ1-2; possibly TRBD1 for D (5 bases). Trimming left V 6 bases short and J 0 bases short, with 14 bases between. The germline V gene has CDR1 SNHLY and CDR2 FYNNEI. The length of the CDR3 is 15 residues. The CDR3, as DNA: TGTGCCAGCAGGGAGGGGCAACCAGCTAACTATGGCTACACCTTC. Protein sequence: CASREGQPANYGYTF. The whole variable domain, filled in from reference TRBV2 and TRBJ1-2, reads EPEVTQTPSHQVTQMGQEVILRCVPISNHLYFYWYRQILGQKVEFLVSFYNNEISEKSEIFDDQFSVERPDGSNFTLKIRSTKLEDSAMYFCASREGQPANYGYTFGSGTRLTVV.

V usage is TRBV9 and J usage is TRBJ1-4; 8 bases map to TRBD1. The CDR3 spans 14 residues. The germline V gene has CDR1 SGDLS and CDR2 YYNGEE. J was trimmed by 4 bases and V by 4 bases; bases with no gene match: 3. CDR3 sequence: CASSPGTGNEKLFF. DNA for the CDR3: TGTGCCAGCAGCCCAGGGACAGGTAATGAAAAACTGTTTTTT.

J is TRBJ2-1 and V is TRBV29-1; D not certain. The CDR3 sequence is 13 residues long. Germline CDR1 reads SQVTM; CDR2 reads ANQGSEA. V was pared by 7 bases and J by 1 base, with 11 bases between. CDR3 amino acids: CSGGSASYNEQFF. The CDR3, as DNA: TGCAGCGGGGGATCAGCTTCCTACAATGAGCAGTTCTTC.

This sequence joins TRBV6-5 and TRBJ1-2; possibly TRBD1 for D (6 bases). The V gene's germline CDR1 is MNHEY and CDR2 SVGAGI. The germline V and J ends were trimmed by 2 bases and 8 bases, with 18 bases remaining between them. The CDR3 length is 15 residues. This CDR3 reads CASSYTDSYMGGYTF. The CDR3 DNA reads TGTGCCAGCAGTTACACGGACAGTTATATGGGGGGCTACACCTTC.

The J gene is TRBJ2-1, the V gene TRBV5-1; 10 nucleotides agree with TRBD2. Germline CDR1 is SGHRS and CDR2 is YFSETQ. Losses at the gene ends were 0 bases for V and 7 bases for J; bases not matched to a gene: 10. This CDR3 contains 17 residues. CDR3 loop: CASSLASGSVSGNEQFF. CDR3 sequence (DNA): TGCGCCAGCAGCTTGGCTAGCGGGAGTGTATCGGGGAATGAGCAGTTCTTC. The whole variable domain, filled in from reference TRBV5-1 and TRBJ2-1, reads KAGVTQTPRYLIKTRGQQVTLSCSPISGHRSVSWYQQTPGQGLQFLFEYFSETQRNKGNFPGRFSGRQFSNSRSEMNVSTLELGDSALYLCASSLASGSVSGNEQFFGPGTRLTVL.

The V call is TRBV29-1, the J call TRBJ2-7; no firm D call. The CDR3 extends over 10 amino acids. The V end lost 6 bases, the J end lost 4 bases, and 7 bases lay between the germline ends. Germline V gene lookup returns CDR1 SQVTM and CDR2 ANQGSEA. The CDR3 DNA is TGCAGCGTGGTAGATTACGAGCAGTACTTC. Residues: CSVVDYEQYF.

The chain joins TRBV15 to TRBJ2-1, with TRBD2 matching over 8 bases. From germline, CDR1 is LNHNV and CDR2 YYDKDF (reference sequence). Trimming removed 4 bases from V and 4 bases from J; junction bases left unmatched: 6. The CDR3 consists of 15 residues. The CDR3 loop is CATSTAGGAYNEQFF. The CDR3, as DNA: TGTGCCACCAGCACGGCGGGGGGAGCTTACAATGAGCAGTTCTTC.

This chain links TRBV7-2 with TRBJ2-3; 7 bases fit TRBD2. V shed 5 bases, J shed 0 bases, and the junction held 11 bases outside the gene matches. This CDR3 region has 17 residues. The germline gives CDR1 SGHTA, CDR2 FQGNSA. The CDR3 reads CASSPQAGPLSTDTQYF. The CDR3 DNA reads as TGTGCCAGCAGCCCTCAAGCGGGGCCCCTCAGCACAGATACGCAGTATTTT.